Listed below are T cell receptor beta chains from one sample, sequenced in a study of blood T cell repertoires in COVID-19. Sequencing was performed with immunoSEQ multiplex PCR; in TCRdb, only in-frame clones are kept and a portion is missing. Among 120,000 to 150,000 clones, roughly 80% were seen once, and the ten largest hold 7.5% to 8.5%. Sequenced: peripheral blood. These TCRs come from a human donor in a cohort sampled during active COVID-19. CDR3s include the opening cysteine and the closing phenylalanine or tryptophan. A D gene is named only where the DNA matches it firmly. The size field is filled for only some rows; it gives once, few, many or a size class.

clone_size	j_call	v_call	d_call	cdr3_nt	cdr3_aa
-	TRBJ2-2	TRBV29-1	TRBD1	TGCAGCGTCGGGACAGGGGGTGGGTCCGGGGAGCTGTTTTTT	CSVGTGGGSGELFF
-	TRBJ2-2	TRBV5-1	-	TGCGCCAGCAGCGAGGCCCCATCCACCGGGGAGCTGTTTTTT	CASSEAPSTGELFF
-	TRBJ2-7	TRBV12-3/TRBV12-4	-	TGTGCCAGCAGTTTGAGCCCCTACGAGCAGTACTTC	CASSLSPYEQYF
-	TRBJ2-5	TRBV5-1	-	TGCGCCAGCAGCTTGGTTCCAGCGCCTCAAGAGACCCAGTACTTC	CASSLVPAPQETQYF
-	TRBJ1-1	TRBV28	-	TGTGCCAGCAGTTTAGACAGCTACACTGAAGCTTTCTTT	CASSLDSYTEAFF
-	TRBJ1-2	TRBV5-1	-	TGCGCCAGCAGCTTGCCTACTGACTATGGCTACACCTTC	CASSLPTDYGYTF
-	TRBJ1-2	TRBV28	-	TGTGCCAGCAGTTTACAGGGTAATAACTATGGCTACACCTTC	CASSLQGNNYGYTF
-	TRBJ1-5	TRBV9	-	TGTGCCAGCAGCGCGGGGACACCCGATCAGCCCCAGCATTTT	CASSAGTPDQPQHF
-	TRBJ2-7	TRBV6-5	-	TGTGCCAGCAGTTACGATCACCAGATGTCTAGCTACGAGCAGTACTTC	CASSYDHQMSSYEQYF
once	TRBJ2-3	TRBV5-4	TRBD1	TGTGCCAGCAGCCAACGGACAGGGGGTCGAATTGCAGATACGCAGTATTTT	CASSQRTGGRIADTQYF
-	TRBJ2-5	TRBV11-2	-	TGTGCCAGCAGCTTAGATGGGACACAACAAGAGACCCAGTACTTC	CASSLDGTQQETQYF
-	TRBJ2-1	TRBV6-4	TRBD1	TGTGCCAGCAGTGACCGGGACAGGGGGCAGGATGAGCAGTTCTTC	CASSDRDRGQDEQFF
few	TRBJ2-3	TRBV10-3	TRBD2	TGTGCCATCAGAGGACTAGCGGGGGGCAATCCAGATACGCAGTATTTT	CAIRGLAGGNPDTQYF
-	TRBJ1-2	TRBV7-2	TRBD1	TGTGCCAGCAGCTTAAACAGGGGATCTAACTATGGCTACACCTTC	CASSLNRGSNYGYTF
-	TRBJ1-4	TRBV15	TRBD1	TGTGCCACCAGCAGAAAAAGGGCTAGACAGGGAAATAATGAAAAACTGTTTTTT	CATSRKRARQGNNEKLFF
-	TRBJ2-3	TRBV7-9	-	TGTGCCAGCAGCTTAGCGCGGGCGGGCACAGATACGCAGTATTTT	CASSLARAGTDTQYF
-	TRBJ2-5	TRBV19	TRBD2	TGTGCCAGTAGTTCTAGCGGGGGGGCCTCGGAGACCCAGTACTTC	CASSSSGGASETQYF
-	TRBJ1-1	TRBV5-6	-	TGTGCCAGCAGCCTCTTGAGCTCAGGGCGCAACACTGAAGCTTTCTTT	CASSLLSSGRNTEAFF
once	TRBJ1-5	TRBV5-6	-	TGTGCCAGCAGCTTGGCCAACAGGGGCAATCAGCCCCAGCATTTT	CASSLANRGNQPQHF
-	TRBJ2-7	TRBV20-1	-	TGCAGTGCTAGTCTCCAGGGTGCCTACGAGCAGTACTTC	CSASLQGAYEQYF
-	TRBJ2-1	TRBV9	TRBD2	TGTGCCAGCAGCGCCCGGACTAGCGGGGGTAATGAGCAGTTCTTC	CASSARTSGGNEQFF
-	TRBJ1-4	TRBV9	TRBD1	TGTGCCAGCAGCTTGGGACAGCCGGCAACTAATGAAAAACTGTTTTTT	CASSLGQPATNEKLFF
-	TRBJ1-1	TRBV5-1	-	TGCGCCAGCAGTACAACCGACAGGTCCAACACTGAAGCTTTCTTT	CASSTTDRSNTEAFF
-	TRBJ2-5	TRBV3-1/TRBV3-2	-	TGTGCCAGCAGCCAACTGGGCTATTGGGAGACCCAGTACTTC	CASSQLGYWETQYF
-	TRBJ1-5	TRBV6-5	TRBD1	TGTGCCAGCAGATCAGGGGGCACAGGTCAGCCCCAGCATTTT	CASRSGGTGQPQHF
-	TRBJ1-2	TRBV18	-	TGTGCCAGCTCACCAACCCGGGATTATTCGATGGGCTATGGCTACACCTTC	CASSPTRDYSMGYGYTF
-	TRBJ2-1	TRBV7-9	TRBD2	TGTGCCAGCAGCCAAAAGCGGGGATCCTACAATGAGCAGTTCTTC	CASSQKRGSYNEQFF
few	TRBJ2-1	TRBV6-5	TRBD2	TGTGCCAGCAGGAAACCGGGGGGGCTGAATTACTTCTTC	CASRKPGGLNYFF
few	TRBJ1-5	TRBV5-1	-	TGCGCCAGCAGCTTGGAGAGACGGGATCAGCCCCAGCATTTT	CASSLERRDQPQHF
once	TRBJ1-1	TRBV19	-	TGTGCCAGTAGTATCGAGCCGGGAAGGGACACTGAAGCTTTCTTT	CASSIEPGRDTEAFF
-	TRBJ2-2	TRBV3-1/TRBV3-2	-	TGTGCCAGCAGCCACCGCCAGGGTACCGGGGAGCTGTTTTTT	CASSHRQGTGELFF
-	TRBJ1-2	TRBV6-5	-	TGTGCCAGCACTTGGCTGGGGGCGGACTATGGCTACACCTTC	CASTWLGADYGYTF
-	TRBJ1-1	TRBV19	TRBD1	TGTGCCAGTAGTGCCCAGGGACAGGGTTACACTGAAGCTTTCTTT	CASSAQGQGYTEAFF
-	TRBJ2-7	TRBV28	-	TGTGCCAGCAGTTTACCCGACAGTTCCTACGAGCAGTACTTC	CASSLPDSSYEQYF
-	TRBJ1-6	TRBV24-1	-	TGTGCCACCGCCCTGGGGCAGGGAGGACCACCCCTCCACTTT	CATALGQGGPPLHF
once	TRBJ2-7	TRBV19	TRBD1	TGTGCCAGTGGACGAACCGGGACAGTGGGATCCTACGAGCAGTACTTC	CASGRTGTVGSYEQYF
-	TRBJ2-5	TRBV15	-	TGTGCCACCAGCTTATCTACGTGGGAGACCCAGTACTTC	CATSLSTWETQYF
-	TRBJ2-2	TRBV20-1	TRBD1	TGCAGTGCTAGTCAGGGGGCATTAGGGGGCGGGGAGCTGTTTTTT	CSASQGALGGGELFF
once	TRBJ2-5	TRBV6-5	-	TGTGCCAGCAGCGGTAGCGTAGCGGAAGAGACCCAGTACTTC	CASSGSVAEETQYF